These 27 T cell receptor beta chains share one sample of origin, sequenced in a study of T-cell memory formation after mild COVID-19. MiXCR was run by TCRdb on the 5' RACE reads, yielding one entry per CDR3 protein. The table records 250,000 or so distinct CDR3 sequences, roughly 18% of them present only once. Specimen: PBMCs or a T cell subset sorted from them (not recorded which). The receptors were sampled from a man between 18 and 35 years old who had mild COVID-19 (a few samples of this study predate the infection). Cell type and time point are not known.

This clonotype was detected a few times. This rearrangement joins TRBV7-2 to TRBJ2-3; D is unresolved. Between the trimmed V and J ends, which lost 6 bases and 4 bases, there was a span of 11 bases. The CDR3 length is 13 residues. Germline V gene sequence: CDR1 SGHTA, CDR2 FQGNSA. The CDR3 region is CASSTPIADTQYF. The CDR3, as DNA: TGTGCCAGCAGTACCCCTATTGCAGATACGCAGTATTTT.

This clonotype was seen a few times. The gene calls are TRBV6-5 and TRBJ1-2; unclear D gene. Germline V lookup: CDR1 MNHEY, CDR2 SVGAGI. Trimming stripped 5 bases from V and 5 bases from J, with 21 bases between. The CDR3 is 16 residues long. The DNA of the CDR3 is TGTGCCAGCAGTCCCTTCGGTGTGCGGGGATTTTATGGCTACACCTTC. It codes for CASSPFGVRGFYGYTF.

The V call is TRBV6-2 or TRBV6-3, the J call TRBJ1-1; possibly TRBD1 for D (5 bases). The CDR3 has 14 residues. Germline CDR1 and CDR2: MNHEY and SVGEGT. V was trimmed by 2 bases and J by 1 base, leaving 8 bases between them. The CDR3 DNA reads TGTGCCAGCAGTTACAGAGGACAGAACACTGAAGCTTTCTTT. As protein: CASSYRGQNTEAFF.

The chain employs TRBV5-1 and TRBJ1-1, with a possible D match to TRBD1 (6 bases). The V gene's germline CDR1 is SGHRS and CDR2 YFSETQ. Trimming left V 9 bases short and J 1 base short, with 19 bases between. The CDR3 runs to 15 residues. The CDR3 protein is CATRNGGAGNTEAFF. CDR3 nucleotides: TGCGCCACCCGGAACGGGGGCGCCGGGAACACTGAAGCTTTCTTT. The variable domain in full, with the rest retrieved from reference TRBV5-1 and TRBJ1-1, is KAGVTQTPRYLIKTRGQQVTLSCSPISGHRSVSWYQQTPGQGLQFLFEYFSETQRNKGNFPGRFSGRQFSNSRSEMNVSTLELGDSALYLCATRNGGAGNTEAFFGQGTRLTVV.

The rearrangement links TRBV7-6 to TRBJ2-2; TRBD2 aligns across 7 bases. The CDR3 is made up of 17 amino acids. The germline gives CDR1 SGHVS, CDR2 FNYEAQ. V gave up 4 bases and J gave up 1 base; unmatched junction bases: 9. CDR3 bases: TGTGCCAGCAGCTGGAGTTCGGGCGGGGGGAACACCGGGGAGCTGTTTTTT. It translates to CASSWSSGGGNTGELFF.

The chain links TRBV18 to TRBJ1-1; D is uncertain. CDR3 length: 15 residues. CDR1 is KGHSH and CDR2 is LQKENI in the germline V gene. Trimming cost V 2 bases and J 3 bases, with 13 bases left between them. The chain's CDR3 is CASSPGWVGDTEAFF. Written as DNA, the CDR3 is TGTGCCAGCTCACCAGGCTGGGTCGGTGACACTGAAGCTTTCTTT.

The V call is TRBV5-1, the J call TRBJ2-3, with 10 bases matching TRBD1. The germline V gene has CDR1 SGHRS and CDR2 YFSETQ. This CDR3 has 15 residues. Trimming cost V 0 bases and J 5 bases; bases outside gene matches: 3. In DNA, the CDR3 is TGCGCCAGCAGCTTGGCTGACAGGGGGCAAGATACGCAGTATTTT. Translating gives CASSLADRGQDTQYF.

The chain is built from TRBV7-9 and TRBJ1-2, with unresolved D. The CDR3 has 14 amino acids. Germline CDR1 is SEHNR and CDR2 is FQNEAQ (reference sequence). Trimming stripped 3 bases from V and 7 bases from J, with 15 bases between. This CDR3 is CASSFSWTPTGYTF. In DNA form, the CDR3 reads TGTGCCAGCAGCTTCTCTTGGACTCCTACTGGCTACACCTTC.

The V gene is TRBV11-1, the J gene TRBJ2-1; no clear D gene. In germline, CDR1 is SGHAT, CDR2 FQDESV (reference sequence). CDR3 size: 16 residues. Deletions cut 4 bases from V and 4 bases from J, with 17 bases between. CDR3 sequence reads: CASSSHLGGNYNEQFF. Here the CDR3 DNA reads TGTGCCAGCAGCTCCCATTTGGGTGGGAATTACAATGAGCAGTTCTTC.

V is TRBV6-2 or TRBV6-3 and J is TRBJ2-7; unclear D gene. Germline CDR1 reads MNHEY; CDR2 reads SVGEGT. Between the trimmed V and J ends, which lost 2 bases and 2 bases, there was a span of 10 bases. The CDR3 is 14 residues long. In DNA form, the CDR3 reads TGTGCCAGCAGTTACACAACCGGGCCCTACGAGCAGTACGTC. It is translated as CASSYTTGPYEQYV.

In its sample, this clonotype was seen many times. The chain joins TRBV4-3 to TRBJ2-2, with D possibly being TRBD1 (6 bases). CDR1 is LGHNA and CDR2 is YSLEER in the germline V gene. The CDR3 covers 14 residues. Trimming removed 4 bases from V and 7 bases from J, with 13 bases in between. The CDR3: CASSRDTGRGELFF. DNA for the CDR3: TGCGCCAGCAGCCGGGACACAGGCCGCGGGGAGCTGTTTTTT.

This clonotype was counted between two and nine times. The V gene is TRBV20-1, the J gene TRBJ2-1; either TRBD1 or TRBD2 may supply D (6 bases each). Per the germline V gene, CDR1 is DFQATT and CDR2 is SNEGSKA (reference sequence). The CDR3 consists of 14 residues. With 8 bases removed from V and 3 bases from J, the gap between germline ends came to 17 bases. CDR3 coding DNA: TGCAGTCCGGCCGGGGGCGGGGTCTACAATGAGCAGTTCTTC. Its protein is CSPAGGGVYNEQFF.

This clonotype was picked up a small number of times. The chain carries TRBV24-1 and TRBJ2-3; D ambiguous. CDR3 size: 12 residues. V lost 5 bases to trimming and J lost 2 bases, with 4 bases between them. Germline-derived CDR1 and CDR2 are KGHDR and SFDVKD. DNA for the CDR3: TGTGCCACCAGTGGATACACAGATACGCAGTATTTT. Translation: CATSGYTDTQYF.

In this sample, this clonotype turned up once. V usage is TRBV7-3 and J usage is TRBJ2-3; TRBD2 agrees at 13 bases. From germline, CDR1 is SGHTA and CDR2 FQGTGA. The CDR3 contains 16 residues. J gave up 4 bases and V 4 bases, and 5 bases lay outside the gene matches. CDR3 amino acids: CASSSTSGGPADTQYF. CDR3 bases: TGTGCCAGCAGCTCGACTAGCGGGGGGCCAGCAGATACGCAGTATTTT. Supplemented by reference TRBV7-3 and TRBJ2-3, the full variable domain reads GAGVSQTPSNKVTEKGKYVELRCDPISGHTALYWYRQSLGQGPEFLIYFQGTGAADDSGLPNDRFFAVRPEGSVSTLKIQRTERGDSAVYLCASSSTSGGPADTQYFGPGTRLTVL.

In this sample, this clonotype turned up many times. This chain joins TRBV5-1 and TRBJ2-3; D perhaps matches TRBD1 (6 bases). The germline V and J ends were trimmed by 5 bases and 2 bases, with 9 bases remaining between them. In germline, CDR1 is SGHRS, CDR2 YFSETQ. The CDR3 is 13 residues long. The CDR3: CASRAGDTDTQYF. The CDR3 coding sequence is TGCGCCAGCAGGGCAGGGGACACAGATACGCAGTATTTT.

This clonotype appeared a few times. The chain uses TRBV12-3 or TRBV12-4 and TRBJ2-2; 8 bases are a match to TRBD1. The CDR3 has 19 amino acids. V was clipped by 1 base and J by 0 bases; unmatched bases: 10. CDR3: CASSLGAGGDFANTGELFF. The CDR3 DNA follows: TGTGCCAGCAGTTTAGGGGCAGGGGGCGATTTTGCGAACACCGGGGAGCTGTTTTTT.

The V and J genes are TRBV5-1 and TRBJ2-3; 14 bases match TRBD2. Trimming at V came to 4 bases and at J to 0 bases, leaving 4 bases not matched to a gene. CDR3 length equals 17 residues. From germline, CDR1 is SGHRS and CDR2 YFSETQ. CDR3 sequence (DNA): TGCGCCAGCAGCCCCGGGACTAGCGGGAGTAGCACAGATACGCAGTATTTT. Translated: CASSPGTSGSSTDTQYF.

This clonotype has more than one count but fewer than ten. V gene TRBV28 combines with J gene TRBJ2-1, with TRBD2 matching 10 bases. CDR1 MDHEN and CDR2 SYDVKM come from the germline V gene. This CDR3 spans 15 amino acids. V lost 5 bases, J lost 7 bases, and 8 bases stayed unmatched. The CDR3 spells CASSERGGHGNEQFF. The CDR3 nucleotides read TGTGCCAGCAGTGAGCGGGGGGGCCATGGGAATGAGCAGTTCTTC.

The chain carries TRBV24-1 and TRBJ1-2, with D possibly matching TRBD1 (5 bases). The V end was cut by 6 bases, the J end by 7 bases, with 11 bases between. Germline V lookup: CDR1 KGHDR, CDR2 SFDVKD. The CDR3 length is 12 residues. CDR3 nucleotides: TGTGCCACCAGTCGCCAGGGTTTTGGCTACACCTTC. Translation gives CATSRQGFGYTF.

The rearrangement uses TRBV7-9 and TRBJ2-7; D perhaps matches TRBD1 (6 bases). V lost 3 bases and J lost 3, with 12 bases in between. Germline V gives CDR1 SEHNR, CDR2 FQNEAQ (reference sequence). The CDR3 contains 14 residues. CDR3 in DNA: TGTGCCAGCAGCTTTGCAGGGGCTTACTACGAGCAGTACTTC. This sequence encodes CASSFAGAYYEQYF.

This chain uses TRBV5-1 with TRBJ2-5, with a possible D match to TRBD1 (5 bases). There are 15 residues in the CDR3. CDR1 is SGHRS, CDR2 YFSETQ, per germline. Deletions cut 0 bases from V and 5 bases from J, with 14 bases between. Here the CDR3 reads CASSLEAGLEETQYF. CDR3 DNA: TGCGCCAGCAGCTTGGAGGCAGGGCTGGAGGAGACCCAGTACTTC.

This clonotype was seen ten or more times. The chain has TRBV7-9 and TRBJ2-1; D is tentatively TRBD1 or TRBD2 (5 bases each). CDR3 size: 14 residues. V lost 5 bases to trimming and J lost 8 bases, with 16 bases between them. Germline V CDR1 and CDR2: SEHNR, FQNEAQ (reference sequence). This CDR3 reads CASSLSARGDEQFF. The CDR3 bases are TGTGCCAGCAGCCTCTCGGCCCGGGGCGATGAGCAGTTCTTC.

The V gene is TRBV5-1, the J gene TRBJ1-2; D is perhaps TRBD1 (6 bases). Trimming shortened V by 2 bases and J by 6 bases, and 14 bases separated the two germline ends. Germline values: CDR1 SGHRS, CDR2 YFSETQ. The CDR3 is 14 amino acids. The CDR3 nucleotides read TGCGCCAGCAGCTTTAGTGACGGACAGCATGGCTACACCTTC. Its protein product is CASSFSDGQHGYTF.

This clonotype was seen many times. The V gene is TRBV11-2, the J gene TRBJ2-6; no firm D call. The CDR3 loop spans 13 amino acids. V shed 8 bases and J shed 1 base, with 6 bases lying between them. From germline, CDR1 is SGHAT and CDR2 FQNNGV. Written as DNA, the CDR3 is TGTGCCAGCGTGTTTTCTGGGGCCAACGTCCTGACTTTC. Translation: CASVFSGANVLTF.

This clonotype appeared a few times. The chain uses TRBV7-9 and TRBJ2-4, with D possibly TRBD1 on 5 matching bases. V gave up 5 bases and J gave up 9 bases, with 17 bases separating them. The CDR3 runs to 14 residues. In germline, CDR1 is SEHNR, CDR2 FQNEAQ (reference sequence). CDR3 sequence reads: CASSLQGIGPIQYF. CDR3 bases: TGTGCCAGCAGCCTTCAGGGCATAGGGCCCATTCAGTACTTC.

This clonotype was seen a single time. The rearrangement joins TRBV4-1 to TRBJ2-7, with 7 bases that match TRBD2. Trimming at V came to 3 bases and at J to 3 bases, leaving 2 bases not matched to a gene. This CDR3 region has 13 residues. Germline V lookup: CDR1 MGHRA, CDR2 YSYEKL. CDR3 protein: CASSQGDYYEQYF. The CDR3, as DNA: TGCGCCAGCAGCCAGGGGGACTACTACGAGCAGTACTTC.

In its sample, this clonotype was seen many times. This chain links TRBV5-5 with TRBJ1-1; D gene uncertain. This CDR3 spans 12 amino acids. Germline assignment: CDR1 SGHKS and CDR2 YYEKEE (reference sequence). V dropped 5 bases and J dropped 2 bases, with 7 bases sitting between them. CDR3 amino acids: CASSKGNTEAFF. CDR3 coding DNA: TGTGCCAGCAGTAAGGGAAACACTGAAGCTTTCTTT.